A selection of T cell receptor beta chains follows, all from one sample in a study of control samples from healthy donors and cancer patients. Clones were sequenced by immunoSEQ multiplex PCR, and TCRdb holds only the in-frame ones, with some missing. Seen here are 80,000 or so clones, roughly 89% observed once, and the top ten hold approximately 15%. Sequencing input: blood. Receptor source: a man in his forties or fifties in good health. The CDR3 runs from the conserved cysteine through the conserved F or W. The D gene is left open where the match is weak. Size is stated for part of the rows, as once, few or many counts, or as a class when the clone is expanded.

v_gene	len	j_gene	abundance	d_gene	CDR3nt	CDR3aa
TRBV19	12	TRBJ2-3	NA	NA	TGTGCCAGTAGTAGGACCACAGATACGCAGTATTTT	CASSRTTDTQYF
TRBV19	14	TRBJ1-4	NA	NA	TGTGCCAGTAAAGAACGGACCGCGAGTGAAAAACTGTTTTTT	CASKERTASEKLFF
TRBV27	16	TRBJ2-7	NA	NA	TGTGCCAGCAGATACAATACGGGAAGCCCTACCTACGAGCAGTACTTC	CASRYNTGSPTYEQYF
TRBV24-1	14	TRBJ2-3	NA	TRBD1	TGTGCCACCAGTGTCACAGGGGGCGCAGATACGCAGTATTTT	CATSVTGGADTQYF
TRBV5-1	16	TRBJ1-6	NA	NA	TGCGCCAGCAGCTTGACGGCGCTAGGGGCCGATTCACCCCTCCACTTT	CASSLTALGADSPLHF
TRBV3-1/TRBV3-2	15	TRBJ2-3	once	TRBD1	TGTGCCAGCAGCCAAGCGGGACAGGGGTCAGATACGCAGTATTTT	CASSQAGQGSDTQYF
TRBV2	16	TRBJ1-1	NA	TRBD1	TGTGCCAGCAGTCCGGGACAGGGGAGGGGAGGAACTGAAGCTTTCTTT	CASSPGQGRGGTEAFF
TRBV6-2/TRBV6-3	12	TRBJ1-1	NA	NA	TGTGCCAGCAGTTATATGGCCACTGAAGCTTTCTTT	CASSYMATEAFF
TRBV7-8	17	TRBJ1-3	NA	TRBD1	TGTGCCAGCAGCCTGGGGACAGGGGCCTTCTCTGGAAACACCATATATTTT	CASSLGTGAFSGNTIYF
TRBV2	14	TRBJ2-2	NA	NA	TGTGCCAGCTCCCTGGGACACAACACCGGGGAGCTGTTTTTT	CASSLGHNTGELFF
TRBV5-1	13	TRBJ1-4	NA	NA	TGCGCCAGCCGAGGCGGTACTAATGAAAAACTGTTTTTT	CASRGGTNEKLFF
TRBV3-1/TRBV3-2	14	TRBJ1-5	NA	NA	TGTGCCAGCAGCCAAGATGTTCAGGGCCAGCCCCAGCATTTT	CASSQDVQGQPQHF
TRBV27	12	TRBJ2-1	NA	TRBD1	TGTGCCAGCAGTTCACAGGGGGATGAGCAGTTCTTC	CASSSQGDEQFF
TRBV30	16	TRBJ1-3	once	NA	TGTGCCTGGAGTGTACTGTACGGAAACTCTGGAAACACCATATATTTT	CAWSVLYGNSGNTIYF
TRBV19	16	TRBJ1-1	NA	NA	TGTGCCAGTACCCCACTGGGGATCGAGGGAAACAAGGAAGCTTTCTTT	CASTPLGIEGNKEAFF
TRBV4-1	17	TRBJ2-7	once	TRBD2	TGCGCCAGCAGCCAAGCCCTCCTGGGACTAGCTTTTGTGGAGCAGTACTTC	CASSQALLGLAFVEQYF
TRBV9	17	TRBJ1-1	NA	TRBD1	TGTGCCAGCAGCGGAACGGACAGGGATCTCGTGAACACTGAAGCTTTCTTT	CASSGTDRDLVNTEAFF
TRBV10-3	14	TRBJ2-2	NA	NA	TGTGCCATCAGTGAGCCTCATCTTACCGGGGAGCTGTTTTTT	CAISEPHLTGELFF
TRBV11-3	15	TRBJ2-2	NA	TRBD2	TGTGCCAGCAGCCGACTAGCGGGAACGGCTGGGGAGCTGTTTTTT	CASSRLAGTAGELFF
TRBV29-1	15	TRBJ1-2	NA	NA	TGCAGCGTTGAAGATCCTAGGCGGAGAAACTATGGCTACACCTTC	CSVEDPRRRNYGYTF
TRBV19	10	TRBJ1-1	NA	NA	TGTGCCAGTGGAACATCTGAAGCTTTCTTT	CASGTSEAFF
TRBV5-1	14	TRBJ1-1	NA	NA	TGCGCCAGCAGCTTGAATACAGCGAACACTGAAGCTTTCTTT	CASSLNTANTEAFF
TRBV18	13	TRBJ1-1	NA	NA	TGTGCCAGCTCACAGGGTAGTGACACTGAAGCTTTCTTT	CASSQGSDTEAFF
TRBV3-1/TRBV3-2	14	TRBJ2-1	NA	NA	TGTGCCAGCAGCATAACAGGGAGATACAATGAGCAGTTCTTC	CASSITGRYNEQFF